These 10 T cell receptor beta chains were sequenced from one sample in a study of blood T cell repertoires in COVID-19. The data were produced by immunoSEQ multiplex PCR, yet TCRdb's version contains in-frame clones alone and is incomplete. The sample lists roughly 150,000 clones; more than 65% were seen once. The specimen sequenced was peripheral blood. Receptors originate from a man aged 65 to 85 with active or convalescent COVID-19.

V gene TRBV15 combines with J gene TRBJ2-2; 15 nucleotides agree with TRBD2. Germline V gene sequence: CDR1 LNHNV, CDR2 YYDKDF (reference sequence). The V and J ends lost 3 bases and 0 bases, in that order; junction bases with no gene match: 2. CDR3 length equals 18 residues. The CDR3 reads CATSRGLAGGPNTGELFF. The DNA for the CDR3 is TGTGCCACCAGCAGGGGACTAGCGGGAGGACCGAACACCGGGGAGCTGTTTTTT.

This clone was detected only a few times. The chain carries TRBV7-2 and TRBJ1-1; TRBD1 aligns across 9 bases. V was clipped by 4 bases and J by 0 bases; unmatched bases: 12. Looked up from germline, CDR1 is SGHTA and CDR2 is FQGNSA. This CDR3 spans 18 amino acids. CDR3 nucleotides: TGTGCCAGCAGCTCCCCCAGGGGACAGGGTTTGATGAACACTGAAGCTTTCTTT. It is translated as CASSSPRGQGLMNTEAFF.

The CDR3 region has the DNA TGTGCCAGCAGTTCGGACATGGACACTGAAGCTTTCTTT. This gives the protein CASSSDMDTEAFF. The chain recombines TRBV12-3 or TRBV12-4 with TRBJ1-1, with D perhaps TRBD1 (5 bases). The germline V and J ends were trimmed by 4 bases and 3 bases, with 9 bases remaining between them. The CDR3 extends over 13 amino acids.

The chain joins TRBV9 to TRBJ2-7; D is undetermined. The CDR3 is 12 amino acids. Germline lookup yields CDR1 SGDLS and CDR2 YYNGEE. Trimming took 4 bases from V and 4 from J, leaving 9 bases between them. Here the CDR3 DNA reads TGTGCCAGCAGCCTATATGGTTACGAGCAGTACTTC. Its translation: CASSLYGYEQYF.

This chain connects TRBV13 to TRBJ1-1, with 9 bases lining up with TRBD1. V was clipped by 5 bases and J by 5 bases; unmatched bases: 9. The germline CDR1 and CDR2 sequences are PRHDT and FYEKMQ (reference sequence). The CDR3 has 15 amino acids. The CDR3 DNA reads TGTGCCAGCAGCCCAACCGGACAGGGGCGGACTGAAGCTTTCTTT. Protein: CASSPTGQGRTEAFF.

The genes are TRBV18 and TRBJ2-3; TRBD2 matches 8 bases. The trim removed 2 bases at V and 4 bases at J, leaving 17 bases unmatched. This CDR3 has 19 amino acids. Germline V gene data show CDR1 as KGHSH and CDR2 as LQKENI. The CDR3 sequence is CASSPTTTAGGFSPDTQYF. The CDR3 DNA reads TGTGCCAGCTCACCAACGACTACGGCGGGGGGATTCTCCCCAGATACGCAGTATTTT.

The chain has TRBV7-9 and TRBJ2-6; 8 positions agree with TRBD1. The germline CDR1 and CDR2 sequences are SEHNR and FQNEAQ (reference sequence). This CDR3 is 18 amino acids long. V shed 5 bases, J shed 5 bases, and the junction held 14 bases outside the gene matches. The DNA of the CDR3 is TGTGCCAGCAGCAGAGGACAGACAGGGGCGGAGTGGGCCAACGTCCTGACTTTC. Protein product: CASSRGQTGAEWANVLTF.

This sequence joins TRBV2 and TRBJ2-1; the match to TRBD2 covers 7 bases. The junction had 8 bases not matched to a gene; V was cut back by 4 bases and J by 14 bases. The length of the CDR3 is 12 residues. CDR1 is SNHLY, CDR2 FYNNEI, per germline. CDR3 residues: CASSGEGGLKFF. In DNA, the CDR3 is TGTGCCAGCAGTGGGGAGGGAGGGCTCAAGTTCTTC.

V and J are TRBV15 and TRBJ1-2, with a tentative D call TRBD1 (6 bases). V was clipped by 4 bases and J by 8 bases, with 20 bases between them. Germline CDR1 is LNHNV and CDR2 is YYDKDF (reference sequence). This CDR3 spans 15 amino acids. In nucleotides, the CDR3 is TGTGCCACCAGCACTCGTTTGGGGGCAGGGAGAGGCTACACCTTC. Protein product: CATSTRLGAGRGYTF.

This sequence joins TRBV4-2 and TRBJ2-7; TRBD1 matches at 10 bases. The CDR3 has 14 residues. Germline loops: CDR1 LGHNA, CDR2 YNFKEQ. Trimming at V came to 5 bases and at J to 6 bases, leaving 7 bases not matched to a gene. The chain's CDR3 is CASSYSGTGAEQYF. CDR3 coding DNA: TGTGCCAGCAGCTACTCCGGGACAGGGGCCGAGCAGTACTTC.